This T cell receptor (beta chain) was found in a study of graft-versus-host responses after intestinal transplantation. Overall study context: Once they had received anti-thymocyte globulin induction, all recipients took tacrolimus and steroids for three to four years.

Comments on this clone: What it recognizes is unknown.

General study points: Elevated graft-versus-host to host-versus-graft clonal ratios in allografts were recorded for patients with graft-donor T cell macrochimerism. GvH clones turned up in recipient marrow; some had shown up first in ileum or blood. After transplant, early declines in HvG clones were associated with peak levels of circulating GvH clones.

Method: immunoSEQ multiplex PCR; TCRdb's copy keeps in-frame clones and lacks some. The table has 100,000 to 130,000 clones, 87% seen once. The CDR3 is 14 residues long. The V end lost 4 bases, the J end lost 4 bases, and 13 bases lay between the germline ends. Germline assignment: CDR1 SGHRS and CDR2 YFSETQ. This specimen was unstimulated CD4+ T cells sorted from spleen or lymph node cells, taken before transplant. The chain carries TRBV5-1 and TRBJ2-3; TRBD2 might be the D (5 bases). This clonotype was obtained from a human donor who was the organ donor for an intestinal transplant. The CDR3 nucleotides are TGCGCCAGCAGCGAAACTAGATTCTCAGATACGCAGTATTTT. Amino acids: CASSETRFSDTQYF.